One and the same sample provided the 29 T cell receptor beta chains below, sequenced in a study of spatial heterogeneity in lung cancer. The time point denotes: sample taken at primary tumor resection. No antigens are known for them. Each CDR3 protein gets one entry after TCRdb re-called the 5' RACE reads with MiXCR. The sample carries around 26,000 distinct CDR3 sequences, 8.8% recorded once. Study conclusions and caveats: Tumors with more nonsynonymous mutations had more expanded intratumoral alpha and beta TCRs.

The sample was lung tumor tissue, taken at surgery. These receptors all stem from a male donor with early-stage non-small cell lung cancer.

By frequency in the sample, this clonotype is medium-sized. The V and J genes are TRBV7-6 and TRBJ1-3; D remains unclear. Trimming removed 2 bases from V and 4 bases from J, with 6 bases in between. Germline loops: CDR1 SGHVS, CDR2 FNYEAQ. CDR3 length: 13 amino acids. The CDR3 reads CASSLQKGNTIYF. The CDR3, as DNA: TGTGCCAGCAGCTTACAAAAGGGAAACACCATATATTTT.

This clonotype came up many times. This sequence joins TRBV7-9 and TRBJ1-5; D remains unclear. The germline V and J ends were trimmed by 5 bases and 5 bases, with 7 bases remaining between them. Germline CDR1 is SEHNR and CDR2 is FQNEAQ (reference sequence). The CDR3 contains 12 residues. This chain's CDR3 is CASSVMDQPQHF. The CDR3, as DNA: TGTGCCAGCAGCGTCATGGATCAGCCCCAGCATTTT.

This clonotype was counted many times. The chain couples TRBV2 to TRBJ2-7; maybe TRBD2 (5 bases). V lost 11 bases and J 0 bases, leaving 14 bases between the germline ends. Germline assignment: CDR1 SNHLY and CDR2 FYNNEI. The CDR3 totals 13 residues. CDR3 amino acids: CAWAGESSYEQYF. The CDR3 nucleotides are TGTGCCTGGGCGGGCGAAAGCTCCTACGAGCAGTACTTC.

This clonotype was found many times. The chain uses TRBV28 and TRBJ2-3; TRBD2 matches at 7 bases. CDR3 size: 14 residues. Germline V gene lookup returns CDR1 MDHEN and CDR2 SYDVKM. With 3 bases clipped from V and 6 bases from J, the junction kept 6 bases outside the gene matches. The DNA of the CDR3 is TGTGCCAGCAGTTTGGTGGGAGGGCTGGATACGCAGTATTTT. Protein product: CASSLVGGLDTQYF. The full variable domain, rest sourced from reference TRBV28 and TRBJ2-3, is DVKVTQSSRYLVKRTGEKVFLECVQDMDHENMFWYRQDPGLGLRLIYFSYDVKMKEKGDIPEGYSVSREKKERFSLILESASTNQTSMYLCASSLVGGLDTQYFGPGTRLTVL.

This clonotype was seen ten or more times. This chain uses TRBV7-2 with TRBJ2-5; D is perhaps TRBD1 (5 bases). This CDR3 region has 11 residues. Germline V gives CDR1 SGHTA, CDR2 FQGNSA. V shed 5 bases and J shed 9 bases, with 10 bases lying between them. The CDR3 nucleotides read TGTGCCAGCAGCCAGGGCACCCCCCAGTACTTC. This sequence encodes CASSQGTPQYF.

By proportion, this clonotype is medium-sized (0.01 to 0.1%). The chain is built from TRBV28 and TRBJ2-7, with D unclear. Per germline, CDR1 MDHEN and CDR2 SYDVKM. Trimming left V 6 bases short and J 2 bases short, with 14 bases between. This CDR3 spans 14 amino acids. In DNA, the CDR3 is TGTGCCAGCAGGGGCAGTTTAGCCCCCTACGAGCAGTACTTC. It is translated as CASRGSLAPYEQYF.

The CDR3: CASSVGLDVGYEQYF. CDR3 DNA: TGTGCCAGCAGCGTGGGACTAGATGTCGGGTACGAGCAGTACTTC. The gene calls are TRBV9 and TRBJ2-7, with TRBD2 matching over 8 bases. This CDR3 is 15 amino acids long. V trimming: 2 bases; J trimming: 4 bases; junction bases outside the gene matches: 8. The germline gives CDR1 SGDLS, CDR2 YYNGEE.

There are many counts of this clonotype. The chain couples TRBV28 to TRBJ2-7, with 7 nucleotides matching TRBD1. CDR3 length: 17 residues. The germline gives CDR1 MDHEN, CDR2 SYDVKM. V was clipped by 8 bases and J by 2 bases; unmatched bases: 18. The CDR3 region is CASRRGRGDSAAYEQYF. The CDR3 nucleotides read TGTGCCAGCCGGAGAGGTCGTGGGGACAGTGCGGCCTACGAGCAGTACTTC. Full variable domain (remainder filled in from reference TRBV28 and TRBJ2-7): DVKVTQSSRYLVKRTGEKVFLECVQDMDHENMFWYRQDPGLGLRLIYFSYDVKMKEKGDIPEGYSVSREKKERFSLILESASTNQTSMYLCASRRGRGDSAAYEQYFGPGTRLTVT.

The chain joins TRBV28 to TRBJ1-2, with 7 bases aligning to TRBD1. Unmatched junction bases numbered 3, after V lost 7 bases and J lost 4 bases. The CDR3 contains 12 residues. Germline V gives CDR1 MDHEN, CDR2 SYDVKM. CDR3 loop: CASKTGPYGYTF. The CDR3 region has the DNA TGTGCCAGCAAGACAGGGCCCTATGGCTACACCTTC.

This clonotype was counted many times. The chain recombines TRBV7-9 with TRBJ1-1, with 7 bases lining up with TRBD1. The CDR3 runs to 12 residues. The germline V gene has CDR1 SEHNR and CDR2 FQNEAQ (reference sequence). Trimming at V came to 8 bases and at J to 4 bases, leaving 4 bases not matched to a gene. CDR3 nucleotides: TGTGCCAGCTCAAGGGACAGCACTGAAGCTTTCTTT. This codes for CASSRDSTEAFF.

This clonotype was picked up a small number of times. The gene calls are TRBV6-2 or TRBV6-3 and TRBJ2-3; D is unclear. Germline CDR1 and CDR2: MNHEY and SVGEGT. There are 12 residues in the CDR3. V was clipped by 2 bases and J by 4 bases, with 4 bases between them. CDR3 DNA sequence: TGTGCCAGCAGTTACGTTCCAGATACGCAGTATTTT. Encoded protein: CASSYVPDTQYF.

V gene TRBV6-5 combines with J gene TRBJ2-7; 7 bases line up with TRBD2. Germline loops: CDR1 MNHEY, CDR2 SVGAGI. The CDR3 extends over 14 amino acids. J was trimmed by 3 bases and V by 0 bases; bases with no gene match: 2. CDR3 sequence reads: CASSYSGGGYEQYF. CDR3 coding DNA: TGTGCCAGCAGTTACTCTGGGGGGGGCTACGAGCAGTACTTC.

The table lists this clonotype with many counts. The V gene is TRBV5-6, the J gene TRBJ1-4; TRBD1 matches at 9 bases. Germline V gene lookup returns CDR1 SGHDT and CDR2 YYEEEE. This CDR3 is 14 amino acids long. Trimming took 2 bases from V and 8 from J; bases not matched to a gene: 4. In DNA form, the CDR3 reads TGTGCCAGCAGCTTACAGGGGGCAAGGGAAAAACTGTTTTTT. Residues: CASSLQGAREKLFF.

This clonotype was counted at least ten times. The CDR3 loop reads CASSPPWGSGRPTEQFF. DNA for the CDR3: TGTGCCAGCAGCCCACCCTGGGGTAGCGGGAGACCCACTGAGCAGTTCTTC. The chain is built from TRBV7-2 and TRBJ2-1; 9 bases agree with TRBD2. Unmatched junction bases numbered 17, after V lost 5 bases and J lost 9 bases. This CDR3 is built from 17 residues. Germline V gene lookup returns CDR1 SGHTA and CDR2 FQGNSA.

This clonotype was seen many times. The V call is TRBV3-1, the J call TRBJ2-4, with 12 bases lining up with TRBD2. V lost 3 bases and J lost 6; bases outside the gene matches: 6. Per the germline V gene, CDR1 is LGHDT and CDR2 is YNNKEL (reference sequence). The CDR3 is made up of 16 amino acids. CDR3 region: CASSQLAGGRGNIQYF. The CDR3 DNA reads TGTGCCAGCAGCCAGCTAGCGGGGGGGCGTGGAAACATTCAGTACTTC.

At least ten counts were recorded for this clonotype. The chain uses TRBV5-1 and TRBJ2-3, with unresolved D. Germline V CDR1 and CDR2: SGHRS, YFSETQ. The CDR3 is 13 residues long. V was trimmed by 0 bases and J by 6 bases, leaving 8 bases between them. Here the CDR3 DNA reads TGCGCCAGCAGCTTGGCCAGTGTGGATACGCAGTATTTT. The encoded protein is CASSLASVDTQYF.

A few counts support this clonotype. The chain links TRBV30 to TRBJ1-2; tentatively, D is TRBD1 (5 bases). V lost 1 base to trimming and J lost 4 bases, with 7 bases between them. Germline V gene sequence: CDR1 GTSNPN, CDR2 SVGIG (reference sequence). The CDR3 is 12 amino acids. CDR3 nucleotide sequence: TGTGCCTGGAGTGCTAGGGGCTATGGCTACACCTTC. The encoded protein is CAWSARGYGYTF.

By share of the sample, this clonotype is large. The rearrangement joins TRBV3-1 to TRBJ1-1; 8 bases are a match to TRBD1. Trimming took 2 bases from V and 5 from J; bases not matched to a gene: 4. The germline CDR1 and CDR2 sequences are LGHDT and YNNKEL (reference sequence). The CDR3 contains 14 residues. CDR3 residues: CASSQRTGRTEAFF. CDR3 DNA: TGTGCCAGCAGCCAAAGGACAGGGAGGACTGAAGCTTTCTTT.

This clonotype has at least ten counts. The chain couples TRBV4-1 to TRBJ2-1; D perhaps matches TRBD2 (6 bases). Trimming left V 0 bases short and J 3 bases short, with 9 bases between. The CDR3 totals 15 residues. Germline V gene lookup returns CDR1 MGHRA and CDR2 YSYEKL. CDR3 loop: CASSQDGGIYNEQFF. In DNA, the CDR3 is TGCGCCAGCAGCCAAGATGGGGGGATCTACAATGAGCAGTTCTTC.

This clonotype is labeled as medium-sized (0.01 to 0.1%). The chain uses TRBV28 and TRBJ1-6; TRBD1 matches 8 bases. Germline V gene sequence: CDR1 MDHEN, CDR2 SYDVKM. The V gene end was trimmed by 6 bases and the J gene end by 12 bases; junction bases not matched to a gene: 13. The CDR3 totals 15 residues. CDR3 DNA: TGTGCCAGCAGAAGGGACAGGCGTAACCAGGAACCCCTCCACTTT. Protein sequence: CASRRDRRNQEPLHF.

This chain links TRBV25-1 with TRBJ1-5; the D is unclear. The germline V and J ends were trimmed by 0 bases and 4 bases, with 7 bases remaining between them. The CDR3 runs to 14 residues. Germline V gene sequence: CDR1 MGHDK, CDR2 SYGVNS. CDR3 nucleotides: TGTGCCAGCAGTGAATATACAGCTAATCAGCCCCAGCATTTT. This sequence encodes CASSEYTANQPQHF.

This clonotype was seen only a few times. The germline gene is not matched at one end of the junction; a read error may be the cause. The V gene is TRBV20-1, the J gene TRBJ2-7; 9 bases line up with TRBD1. Germline V gene data show CDR1 as DFQATT and CDR2 as SNEGSKA (reference sequence). The CDR3 runs 17 residues. The CDR3 loop is CSAFFPDRGKGSYEQYF. CDR3 DNA sequence: TGCAGTGCTTTTTTCCCCGACAGGGGGAAGGGATCCTACGAGCAGTATTTC.

This clonotype showed up many times. The chain couples TRBV11-2 to TRBJ1-2, with a possible D match to TRBD1 (5 bases). The V gene's germline CDR1 is SGHAT and CDR2 FQNNGV. The V end lost 6 bases, the J end lost 2 bases, and 10 bases lay between the germline ends. CDR3 size: 13 residues. The CDR3 reads CASSPTGNYGYTF. In DNA form, the CDR3 reads TGTGCCAGCAGTCCAACAGGAAACTATGGCTACACCTTC.

Many counts were recorded for this clonotype. The gene calls are TRBV6-5 and TRBJ2-7; D tentatively reads TRBD1 or TRBD2 (5 bases each). The CDR3 runs 12 residues. The V gene lost 5 bases and the J gene lost 12 bases, with 17 bases spanning the gap. CDR1 and CDR2 (germline): MNHEY, SVGAGI. The CDR3: CASSVGRGMRYF. DNA of the CDR3: TGTGCCAGCAGTGTGGGACGAGGGATGCGGTACTTC.

This clonotype was seen ten or more times. V is TRBV6-6 and J is TRBJ1-1, with D unresolved. Trimming stripped 0 bases from V and 0 bases from J, with 8 bases between. CDR3 length: 15 amino acids. Germline V gene data show CDR1 as MNHNY and CDR2 as SVGAGI (reference sequence). The CDR3 nucleotides read TGTGCCAGCAGTTACTCGGAGGACTTGAACACTGAAGCTTTCTTT. It yields the protein CASSYSEDLNTEAFF.

This clonotype is labeled medium-sized (0.01 to 0.1%). The junction shows a germline mismatch at one end, possibly a read error. The rearrangement links TRBV20-1 to TRBJ2-1, with 8 bases fitting TRBD2. This CDR3 comprises 13 residues. CDR1 is DFQATT and CDR2 is SNEGSKA in the germline V gene (reference sequence). This CDR3 is CSAREVLGRVPVF. The DNA of the CDR3 is TGCAGTGCTAGAGAGGTCCTCGGGAGGGTCCCGGTCTTC.

In its sample, this clonotype was seen a few times. J is TRBJ2-7 and V is TRBV19; D is perhaps TRBD2 (6 bases). This CDR3 is 15 amino acids long. V lost 5 bases, J lost 4 bases, and 18 bases lay in between. From germline, CDR1 is LNHDA and CDR2 SQIVND (reference sequence). In DNA form, the CDR3 reads TGTGCCAGTAGTGTCGGGCGGGGAACGAAGTACGAGCAGTACTTC. Amino acids: CASSVGRGTKYEQYF.

This clonotype showed up many times. This chain joins TRBV5-1 and TRBJ2-3; D call uncertain. The CDR3 extends over 14 amino acids. In germline, CDR1 is SGHRS, CDR2 YFSETQ. The V gene lost 4 bases and the J gene lost 2 bases, with 11 bases spanning the gap. CDR3 in DNA: TGCGCCAGCAGCCCAGGTGCGGCCACAGATACGCAGTATTTT. Amino acids: CASSPGAATDTQYF.

This clonotype was seen a handful of times. The chain uses TRBV19 and TRBJ2-2; D remains unclear. There are 14 residues in the CDR3. V shed 0 bases and J shed 1 base, with 3 bases lying between them. Germline CDR1 and CDR2: LNHDA and SQIVND (reference sequence). The CDR3 sequence: CASSIDKNTGELFF. DNA of the CDR3: TGTGCCAGTAGTATAGACAAGAACACCGGGGAGCTGTTTTTT.